This TCR beta chain was obtained from a study of Graves' ophthalmopathy and Graves' hyperthyroidism. The sequenced template was RNA, covering the TCR beta CDR3 region. Following a first-round RT-PCR that used HTBI primers, a second-round multiplex PCR was carried out. TCRdb reanalysed the multiplex PCR reads using MiXCR and keeps one entry per CDR3 protein. The sample records 740,000 or so distinct CDR3 sequences, around 40% being singletons. As for this clonotype: What it binds is not known.

A volume of 10 ml of fresh peripheral blood supplied the PBMCs. Regarding the study as a whole: Using 13 signatures, a model distinguished ophthalmopathy from stable hyperthyroidism, reaching 87.88% sensitivity and 81.08% specificity.

The CDR3 is 17 residues long. Germline V lookup: CDR1 SGHNT, CDR2 YYREEE (reference sequence). Trimming took 0 bases from V and 4 from J, leaving 16 bases between them. What was sequenced was peripheral blood. The rearrangement joins TRBV5-4 to TRBJ2-2, with D tentatively TRBD2 (6 bases). This TCR came from an adult man with Graves' ophthalmopathy. The CDR3 region is CASSLVNMGGFTGELFF. The CDR3 bases are TGTGCCAGCAGCTTGGTGAATATGGGAGGCTTCACCGGGGAGCTGTTTTTT.